Shown below are 19 T cell receptor beta chains from a single sample sequenced in a study of PD-1 blockade in mismatch repair-deficient tumors. Method: immunoSEQ multiplex PCR; TCRdb's copy keeps in-frame clones and lacks some. The sample shows around 48,000 clones, 78% of them seen only once. The specimen was peripheral blood, collected 4 weeks after starting pembrolizumab. The receptors were sampled from an adult with mismatch repair-deficient cancer.

The V call is TRBV12-5, the J call TRBJ2-7; D unclear. V lost 0 bases to trimming and J lost 2 bases, with 5 bases between them. The CDR3 spans 13 residues. Germline values: CDR1 LGHNT, CDR2 FRNRAP. CDR3 in amino acids: CASGLVPAYEQYF. The CDR3 bases are TGTGCTAGTGGTTTGGTACCGGCCTACGAGCAGTACTTC.

This clone came up once. V usage is TRBV11-3 and J usage is TRBJ1-1; a possible D gene is TRBD1 (5 bases). Trimming removed 3 bases at V and 0 bases at J, with 14 bases between. Per the germline V gene, CDR1 is SGHNT and CDR2 is YENEEA. The CDR3 covers 16 residues. The CDR3 is CASSFGTGVMNTEAFF. CDR3 in DNA: TGTGCCAGCAGCTTTGGGACGGGTGTGATGAACACTGAAGCTTTCTTT.

This clone has just one count. V gene TRBV15 combines with J gene TRBJ2-7; D is possibly TRBD1 (5 bases). This CDR3 region has 16 residues. Looked up from germline, CDR1 is LNHNV and CDR2 is YYDKDF (reference sequence). V was clipped by 0 bases and J by 1 base, with 13 bases between them. The CDR3 coding sequence is TGTGCCACCAGCAGAGATGGGCAGGGTAGATCCTACGAGCAGTACTTC. Protein: CATSRDGQGRSYEQYF.

The chain carries TRBV19 and TRBJ2-7; 10 bases are a match to TRBD2. Germline V gene lookup returns CDR1 LNHDA and CDR2 SQIVND (reference sequence). With V trimmed by 3 bases and J by 4 bases, 3 bases remained unmatched. The CDR3 runs 14 residues. The CDR3 protein is CASSIVAGGYEQYF. As DNA, the CDR3 is TGTGCCAGTAGTATTGTAGCGGGAGGATACGAGCAGTACTTC. Supplemented by reference TRBV19 and TRBJ2-7, the full variable domain reads DGGITQSPKYLFRKEGQNVTLSCEQNLNHDAMYWYRQDPGQGLRLIYYSQIVNDFQKGDIAEGYSVSREKKESFPLTVTSAQKNPTAFYLCASSIVAGGYEQYFGPGTRLTVT.

The rearrangement joins TRBV7-2 to TRBJ1-2; D gene uncertain. There are 17 residues in the CDR3. Germline loops: CDR1 SGHTA, CDR2 FQGNSA. Trimming stripped 3 bases from V and 4 bases from J, with 21 bases between. The CDR3 nucleotides are TGTGCCAGCAGCTTGAATAGGGCAGGAATTAAGGGCTATGGCTACACCTTC. This sequence encodes CASSLNRAGIKGYGYTF.

The DNA for the CDR3 is TGTGCCAGCTCACAAGGGGATGCCGGGGAGCTGTTTTTT. As protein: CASSQGDAGELFF. The chain is built from TRBV18 and TRBJ2-2; D possibly corresponds to TRBD1 (5 bases). From germline, CDR1 is KGHSH and CDR2 LQKENI. Deletions cut 4 bases from V and 6 bases from J, with 9 bases between. The CDR3 is 13 residues long.

The rearrangement links TRBV7-8 to TRBJ2-1; the match to TRBD2 covers 12 bases. CDR3 length: 15 amino acids. J lost 8 bases, V lost 3 bases, and 5 bases had no gene match. CDR1 and CDR2 (germline): SGHVS, FQNEAQ. The CDR3 DNA follows: TGTGCCAGCAGCTTCCCTAGCGGGAGGGCTGATGAGCAGTTCTTC. Translating gives CASSFPSGRADEQFF.

The rearrangement uses TRBV5-1 and TRBJ1-2; D is ambiguous. CDR3 length: 14 residues. The V gene lost 0 bases and the J gene lost 1 base, with 7 bases spanning the gap. Germline loops: CDR1 SGHRS, CDR2 YFSETQ. CDR3 DNA sequence: TGCGCCAGCAGCTTGGACGCGAATAACTATGGCTACACCTTC. Encoded protein: CASSLDANNYGYTF.

The chain joins TRBV4-2 to TRBJ2-7; 13 bases agree with TRBD2. The CDR3 consists of 16 residues. The V segment lost 0 bases and the J segment 7 bases; nucleotides outside the gene matches: 6. Germline CDR1 reads LGHNA; CDR2 reads YNFKEQ. The chain's CDR3 is CASSQETSGRLVEQYF. DNA for the CDR3: TGTGCCAGCAGCCAAGAGACTAGCGGGAGGTTGGTGGAGCAGTACTTC.

The V and J genes are TRBV6-5 and TRBJ1-1, with a possible D match to TRBD1 (5 bases). The V end lost 3 bases, the J end lost 6 bases, and 17 bases lay between the germline ends. This CDR3 comprises 15 residues. Germline values: CDR1 MNHEY, CDR2 SVGAGI. This CDR3 reads CASSYGDWTLAEAFF. CDR3 nucleotides: TGTGCCAGCAGTTATGGAGACTGGACATTGGCTGAAGCTTTCTTT.

The gene calls are TRBV28 and TRBJ1-5; D possibly corresponds to TRBD1 (6 bases). Germline CDR1 MDHEN, CDR2 SYDVKM. This CDR3 has 15 residues. V dropped 5 bases and J dropped 7 bases, with 18 bases sitting between them. CDR3 amino acids: CASSLTRGGRQPQHF. The CDR3 DNA reads as TGTGCCAGCAGTCTCACAAGGGGGGGGCGACAGCCCCAGCATTTT. Combining the CDR3 with reference TRBV28 and TRBJ1-5 gives the whole variable domain DVKVTQSSRYLVKRTGEKVFLECVQDMDHENMFWYRQDPGLGLRLIYFSYDVKMKEKGDIPEGYSVSREKKERFSLILESASTNQTSMYLCASSLTRGGRQPQHFGDGTRLSIL.

This clone has a handful of counts. The V gene is TRBV10-3, the J gene TRBJ2-1; D is perhaps TRBD2 (5 bases). CDR1 is ENHRY, CDR2 SYGVKD, per germline. V lost 7 bases to trimming and J lost 9 bases, with 16 bases between them. The CDR3 extends over 13 amino acids. The CDR3 DNA sequence: TGTGCCATCACCTCTGAGGGAGATAGTGAGCAGTTCTTC. As protein: CAITSEGDSEQFF.

The DNA for the CDR3 is TGTGCCAGCAGTGCCGAGACAGGCTCTGGGGCCAACGTCCTGACTTTC. Translating gives CASSAETGSGANVLTF. V is TRBV28 and J is TRBJ2-6; D perhaps matches TRBD1 (6 bases). Germline CDR1 is MDHEN and CDR2 is SYDVKM. V dropped 5 bases and J dropped 0 bases, with 11 bases sitting between them. The CDR3 spans 16 residues.

V and J are TRBV19 and TRBJ1-5; no definite D call. The CDR3 is 12 amino acids. V gave up 5 bases and J gave up 4 bases, with 6 bases separating them. Germline loops: CDR1 LNHDA, CDR2 SQIVND (reference sequence). The DNA of the CDR3 is TGTGCCAGTAGTCCTAAGAATCAGCCCCAGCATTTT. This encodes CASSPKNQPQHF.

This clone showed up just once. The rearrangement uses TRBV2 and TRBJ1-4; no definite D call. The CDR3 contains 15 residues. The V gene's germline CDR1 is SNHLY and CDR2 FYNNEI. V was clipped by 5 bases and J by 3 bases, with 13 bases between them. The CDR3 protein is CASSPDPGANEKLFF. As DNA, the CDR3 is TGTGCCAGCAGTCCCGATCCCGGGGCTAATGAAAAACTGTTTTTT. Supplemented by reference TRBV2 and TRBJ1-4, the full variable domain reads EPEVTQTPSHQVTQMGQEVILRCVPISNHLYFYWYRQILGQKVEFLVSFYNNEISEKSEIFDDQFSVERPDGSNFTLKIRSTKLEDSAMYFCASSPDPGANEKLFFGSGTQLSVL.

The V call is TRBV19, the J call TRBJ1-1; D not certain. Germline V gene data show CDR1 as LNHDA and CDR2 as SQIVND (reference sequence). This CDR3 comprises 12 residues. The V gene lost 7 bases and the J gene lost 5 bases, with 11 bases spanning the gap. The CDR3 DNA is TGTGCCAGTAAATTCGAGGGAACTGAAGCTTTCTTT. Amino acids: CASKFEGTEAFF.

This chain connects TRBV7-3 to TRBJ2-6, with D uncertain. The CDR3 covers 14 residues. CDR1 is SGHTA and CDR2 is FQGTGA in the germline V gene. V was clipped by 3 bases and J by 0 bases, with 3 bases between them. In DNA, the CDR3 is TGTGCCAGCAGCTTGGACTCTGGGGCCAACGTCCTGACTTTC. This gives the protein CASSLDSGANVLTF.

The chain links TRBV6-5 to TRBJ1-5; tentative D call: TRBD1 (5 bases). The germline V gene encodes CDR1 MNHEY and CDR2 SVGAGI. The CDR3 covers 15 residues. V was clipped by 6 bases and J by 1 base, with 13 bases between them. Here the CDR3 DNA reads TGTGCCAGCAGCCACAGGCGTGAGAGCAATCAGCCCCAGCATTTT. As protein: CASSHRRESNQPQHF.

The rearrangement uses TRBV29-1 and TRBJ2-5; D remains ambiguous. V was trimmed by 4 bases and J by 2 bases, leaving 14 bases between them. Germline V gene sequence: CDR1 SQVTM, CDR2 ANQGSEA. There are 14 residues in the CDR3. The CDR3 DNA sequence: TGCAGCGTTGGAAGCCACTTGGGGCAAGAGACCCAGTACTTC. It encodes CSVGSHLGQETQYF.